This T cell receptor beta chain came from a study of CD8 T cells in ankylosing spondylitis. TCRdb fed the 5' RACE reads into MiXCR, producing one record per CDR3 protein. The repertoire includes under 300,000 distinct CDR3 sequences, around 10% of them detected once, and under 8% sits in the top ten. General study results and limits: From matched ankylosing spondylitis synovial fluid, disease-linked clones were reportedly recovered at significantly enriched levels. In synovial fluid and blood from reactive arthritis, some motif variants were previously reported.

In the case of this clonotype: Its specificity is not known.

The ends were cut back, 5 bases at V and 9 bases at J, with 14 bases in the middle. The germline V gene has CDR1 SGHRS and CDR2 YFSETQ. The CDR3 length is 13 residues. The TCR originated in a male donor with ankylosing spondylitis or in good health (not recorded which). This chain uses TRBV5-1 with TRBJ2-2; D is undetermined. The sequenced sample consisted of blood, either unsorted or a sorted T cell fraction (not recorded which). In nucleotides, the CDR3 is TGCGCCAGCAGACTAACTACCGCCCGGGAGCTGTTTTTT. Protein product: CASRLTTARELFF.